This T cell receptor (beta chain) was recovered during a study of blood T cell repertoires in COVID-19. On the study more broadly: PBMCs, B-cell-depleted T cells, or T cells were the source of the cDNA or gDNA that made up the material.

Cohort assignment relied on participant-reported clinical history. In the original processing: Nucleated cell counts were estimated from reference gene primer amplification. Repertoires were generated with immunoSEQ multiplex PCR, while TCRdb's copy carries only in-frame clones and drops some. D and trimming come from the DNA, and the V and J calls and clone size come from that table. The table shows roughly 360,000 clones, with around 87% occurring only once. V lost 6 bases, J lost 3 bases, and 9 bases stayed unmatched. Germline V gene data show CDR1 as MNHEY and CDR2 as SVGAGI. The CDR3 totals 15 residues.

The TCR originated in a man aged 25 to 40 who had recovered from COVID-19. This chain uses TRBV6-5 with TRBJ2-7; TRBD1 aligns across 9 bases. The source material was PBMCs or T cells enriched from blood (not recorded which). The CDR3, as DNA: TGTGCCAGCAGACCCGGGACAGGGATTGGCTACGAGCAGTACTTC. Amino acids: CASRPGTGIGYEQYF.